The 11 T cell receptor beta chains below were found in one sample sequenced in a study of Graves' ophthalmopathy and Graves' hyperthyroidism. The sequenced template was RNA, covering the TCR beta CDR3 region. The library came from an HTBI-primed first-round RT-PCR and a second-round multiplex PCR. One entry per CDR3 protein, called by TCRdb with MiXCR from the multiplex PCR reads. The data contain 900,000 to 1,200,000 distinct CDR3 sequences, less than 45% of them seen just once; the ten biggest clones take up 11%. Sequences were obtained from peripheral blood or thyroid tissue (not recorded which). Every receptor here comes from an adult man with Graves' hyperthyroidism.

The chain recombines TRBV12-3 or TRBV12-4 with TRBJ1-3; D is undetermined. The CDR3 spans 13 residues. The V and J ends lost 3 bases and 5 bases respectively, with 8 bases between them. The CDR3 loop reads CASSLNFRNTIYF. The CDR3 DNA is TGTGCCAGCAGTTTGAACTTCAGAAACACCATATATTTT.

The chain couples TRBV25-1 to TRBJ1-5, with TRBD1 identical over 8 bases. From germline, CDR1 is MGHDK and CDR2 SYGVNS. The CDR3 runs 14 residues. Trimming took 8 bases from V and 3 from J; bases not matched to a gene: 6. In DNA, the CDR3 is TGTGCCAGCGGAGGACAGGGCTACAATCAGCCCCAGCATTTT. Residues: CASGGQGYNQPQHF.

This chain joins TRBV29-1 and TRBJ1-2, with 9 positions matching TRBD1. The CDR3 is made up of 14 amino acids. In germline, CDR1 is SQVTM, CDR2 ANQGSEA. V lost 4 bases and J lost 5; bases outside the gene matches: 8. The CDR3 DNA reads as TGCAGCGTTGCCGTAACAGGGGGCCTTTATGGCTACACCTTC. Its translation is CSVAVTGGLYGYTF. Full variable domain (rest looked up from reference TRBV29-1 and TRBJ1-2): SAVISQKPSRDICQRGTSLTIQCQVDSQVTMMFWYRQQPGQSLTLIATANQGSEATYESGFVIDKFPISRPNLTFSTLTVSNMSPEDSSIYLCSVAVTGGLYGYTFGSGTRLTVV.

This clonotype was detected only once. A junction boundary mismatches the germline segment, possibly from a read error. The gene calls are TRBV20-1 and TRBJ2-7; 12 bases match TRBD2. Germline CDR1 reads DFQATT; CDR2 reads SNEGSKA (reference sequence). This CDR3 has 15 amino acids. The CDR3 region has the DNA TGCAGTGCTAGAGTTAGGGCTAGCGGGAGGGCCGAGCGGTACTTC. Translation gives CSARVRASGRAERYF.

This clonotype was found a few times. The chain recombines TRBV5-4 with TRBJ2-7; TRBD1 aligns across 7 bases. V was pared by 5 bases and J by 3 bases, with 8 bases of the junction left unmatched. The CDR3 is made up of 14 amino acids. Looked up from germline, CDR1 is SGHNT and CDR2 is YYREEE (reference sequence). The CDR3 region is CASSRIGTDYEQYF. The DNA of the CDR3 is TGTGCCAGCAGTCGAATTGGGACAGACTACGAGCAGTACTTC.

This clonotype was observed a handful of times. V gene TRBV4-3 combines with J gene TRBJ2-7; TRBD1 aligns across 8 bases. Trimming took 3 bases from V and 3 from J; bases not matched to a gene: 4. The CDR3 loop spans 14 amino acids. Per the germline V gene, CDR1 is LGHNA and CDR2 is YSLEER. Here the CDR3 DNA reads TGCGCCAGCAGCCAGGCAGGACAGGGCTACGAGCAGTACTTC. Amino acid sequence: CASSQAGQGYEQYF.

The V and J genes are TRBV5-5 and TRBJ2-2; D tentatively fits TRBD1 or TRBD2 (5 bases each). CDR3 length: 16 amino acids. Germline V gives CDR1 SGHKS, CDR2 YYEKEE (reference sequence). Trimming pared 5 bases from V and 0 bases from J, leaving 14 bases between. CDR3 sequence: CASRPTGASNTGELFF. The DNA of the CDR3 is TGTGCCAGCAGACCCACCGGGGCGTCGAACACCGGGGAGCTGTTTTTT.

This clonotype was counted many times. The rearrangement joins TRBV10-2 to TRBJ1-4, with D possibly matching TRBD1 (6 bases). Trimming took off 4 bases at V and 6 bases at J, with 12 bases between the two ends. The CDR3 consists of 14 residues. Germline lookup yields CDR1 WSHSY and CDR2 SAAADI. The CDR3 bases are TGCGCCAGCAGTGCACGGGGGCATGATGAAAAACTGTTTTTT. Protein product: CASSARGHDEKLFF.

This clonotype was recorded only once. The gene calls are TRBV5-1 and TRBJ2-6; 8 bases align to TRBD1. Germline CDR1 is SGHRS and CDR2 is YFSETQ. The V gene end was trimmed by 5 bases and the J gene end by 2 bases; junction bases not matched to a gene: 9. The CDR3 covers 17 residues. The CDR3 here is CASRVQGVLPGANVLTF. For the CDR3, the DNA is TGCGCCAGCAGGGTACAGGGGGTTCTTCCTGGGGCCAACGTCCTGACTTTC.

The CDR3 reads CASSSDNSGNTIYF. DNA of the CDR3: TGTGCCAGCAGTTCGGATAACTCTGGAAACACCATATATTTT. The V and J genes are TRBV6-2 or TRBV6-3 and TRBJ1-3; no clear D. Germline values: CDR1 MNHEY, CDR2 SVGEGT. The CDR3 is 14 residues long. V was pared by 4 bases and J by 0 bases, with 7 bases between.

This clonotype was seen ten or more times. CDR3 sequence: CASSGQRDSSYEQYF. The CDR3 DNA sequence: TGTGCCAGCAGCGGACAGCGGGACAGTTCCTACGAGCAGTACTTC. The chain links TRBV7-8 to TRBJ2-7; the D gene could be TRBD1 or TRBD2 (7 bases each). This CDR3 is built from 15 residues. Germline assignment: CDR1 SGHVS and CDR2 FQNEAQ. V was shortened by 5 bases and J by 1 base, with 15 bases between the two germline ends.